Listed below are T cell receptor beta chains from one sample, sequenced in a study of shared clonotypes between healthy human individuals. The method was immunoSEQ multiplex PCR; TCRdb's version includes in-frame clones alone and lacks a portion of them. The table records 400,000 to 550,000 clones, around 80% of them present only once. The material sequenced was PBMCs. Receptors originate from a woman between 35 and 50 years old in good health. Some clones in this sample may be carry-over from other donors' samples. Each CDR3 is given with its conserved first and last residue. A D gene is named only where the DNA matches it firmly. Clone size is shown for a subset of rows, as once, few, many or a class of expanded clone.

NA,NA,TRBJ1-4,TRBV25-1,TGTGCCAGCAGAGACAGCGAGTATAATGAAAAACTGTTTTTT,CASRDSEYNEKLFF
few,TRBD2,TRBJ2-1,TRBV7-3,TGTGCCAGCAGTCCGGGACTAGCCTTATTTGATGAGCAGTTCTTC,CASSPGLALFDEQFF
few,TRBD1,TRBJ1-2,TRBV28,TGTGCCAGCAGTCAAAACAGGGGGCGAGGCTACACCTTC,CASSQNRGRGYTF
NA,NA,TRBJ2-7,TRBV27,TGTGCCAGCAAGGGAGCCGGGAGCTCCTACGAGCAGTACTTC,CASKGAGSSYEQYF
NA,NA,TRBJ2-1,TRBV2,TGTGCCAGCAATGTGGGCCCCTCCTACAATGAGCAGTTCTTC,CASNVGPSYNEQFF
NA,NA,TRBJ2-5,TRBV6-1,TGTGCCAGCAGTGAATTATCAGGGGTCCAAGAGACCCAGTACTTC,CASSELSGVQETQYF
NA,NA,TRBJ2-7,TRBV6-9,TGTGCCAGCTTGCCCCGGGCTAGCCAAACCTTTTACTTC,CASLPRASQTFYF
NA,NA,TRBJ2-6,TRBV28,TGTGCCAGCAGTACAAAGGCCTCTGGGGCCAACGTCCTGACTTTC,CASSTKASGANVLTF
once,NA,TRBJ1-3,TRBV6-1,TGTGCCAGCAGGACTTCTGGGGCTGGAAACACCATATATTTT,CASRTSGAGNTIYF
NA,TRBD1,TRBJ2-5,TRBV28,TGTGCCAGCAGTTTTTTGGACAGGGATGAAGAGACCCAGTACTTC,CASSFLDRDEETQYF
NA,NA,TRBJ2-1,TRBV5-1,TGCGCCAGCAGCTCCTCAGGGCCCCACAATGAGCAGTTCTTC,CASSSSGPHNEQFF
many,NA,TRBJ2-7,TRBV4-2,TGTGCCAGCAGCCAAGAGGCGGAGCCCCCCTACGAGCAGTACTTC,CASSQEAEPPYEQYF
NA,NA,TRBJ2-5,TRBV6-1,TGTGCCAGCAGTGAAGATAGGGGGTGGGAGACCCAGTACTTC,CASSEDRGWETQYF
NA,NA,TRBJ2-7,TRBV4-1,TGCGCCAGCAGCCATCGCTTCTCTCACTACGAGCAGTACTTC,CASSHRFSHYEQYF
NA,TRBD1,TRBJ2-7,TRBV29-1,TGCAGCGTTCTAAGGACAGGGGGCGGCTACGAGCAGTACTTC,CSVLRTGGGYEQYF
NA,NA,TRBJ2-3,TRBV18,TGTGCCAGCTCACCAGGGGGCAGGGAAGGAGATACGCAGTATTTT,CASSPGGREGDTQYF
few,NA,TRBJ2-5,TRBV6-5,TGTGCCAGCAGTAGGGTTTGGTTGGAGACCCAGTACTTC,CASSRVWLETQYF
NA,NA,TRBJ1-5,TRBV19,TGTGCCAGTAGTATAGGACCGAGCAATCAGCCCCAGCATTTT,CASSIGPSNQPQHF
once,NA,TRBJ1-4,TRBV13,TGTGCCAGCAGCCCAACCCGGGGATCCGAAAAACTGTTTTTT,CASSPTRGSEKLFF
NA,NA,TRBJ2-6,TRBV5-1,TGCGCCAGCAGCTTGGCCGGGACAGGGGCCAACGTCCTGACTTTC,CASSLAGTGANVLTF
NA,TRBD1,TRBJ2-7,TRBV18,TGTGCCAGCTCACAAGGACAGGGGAGCTACGAGCAGTACTTC,CASSQGQGSYEQYF
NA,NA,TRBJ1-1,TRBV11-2,TGTGCCAGCAGCTACCAGGGACTCACTGAAGCTTTCTTT,CASSYQGLTEAFF